The clone carrying this TCR beta chain has just one count. Antigen specificity is unknown. Indicated time point: persistent/refractory GD, antithyroid drugs over 5 years with positive TRAb. The TCR library was made from RNA extracted from PBMCs. Investigators report Graves' disease was diagnosed under American Thyroid Association guidelines. The patients included were those that came from an endocrinology department in Xi'an, China. The authors built TCR beta libraries using iRepertoire HTBI primers and Arm-PCR of CDR3 regions. TCRdb fed the multiplex PCR reads into MiXCR, producing one record per CDR3 protein. Among over 650,000 distinct CDR3 sequences listed, about 32% were seen once. This sample stems from a study of regulatory T cells in long-lasting Graves disease. Regarding the study as a whole: Reduced TCR diversity was observed in persistent Graves' patients versus newly diagnosed patients. New patients shared fewer public clonotypes (around 970) than persistent patients did (around 2,900).

The clonotype originates from a female donor with Graves disease. The sample in question was peripheral blood mononuclear cells (PBMCs), obtained when the disease was refractory, from a patient treated with antithyroid drugs.

CDR3 sequence: CAWNQGTSANEQFF. The CDR3 DNA reads as TGTGCCTGGAATCAAGGGACTAGCGCGAATGAGCAGTTCTTC. The V call is TRBV30, the J call TRBJ2-1; 10 positions match TRBD2. The germline gives CDR1 GTSNPN, CDR2 SVGIG (reference sequence). J lost 7 bases, V lost 4 bases, and 7 bases had no gene match. The CDR3 has 14 amino acids.